A selection of T cell receptor beta chains follows, all from one sample in a study of molecular identifiers for immune sequencing clone quantification. TCRdb ran MiXCR on the PCR reads and lists one entry per CDR3 protein. The sample has approximately 670,000 distinct CDR3 sequences, about 20% seen once; the top ten hold 0.75% to 0.95%. Specimen: naive CD8+ T cells from blood, with Jurkat cell RNA spiked in. The receptor source for this set is a human donor in good health. Some libraries in this study had Jurkat cell RNA spiked in. The CDR3 runs from the conserved cysteine through the conserved F or W. A D gene is named only where the DNA matches it firmly. Size values are once, few and many counts, or a class for expanded clones, and some rows have none.

j_call d_call clone_size v_call cdr3_nt cdr3_aa
TRBJ1-1 NA many TRBV28 TGTGCCAGCAGTTTAGATGGTACTGAAGCTTTCTTT CASSLDGTEAFF
TRBJ2-3 NA once TRBV19 TGTGCCAGTAGTACTCTGACAGATCTTTTCACAGATACGCAGTATTTT CASSTLTDLFTDTQYF
TRBJ2-3 TRBD2 many TRBV6-5 TGTGCCAGCACCCAAACCCCCTCGCCGGGACTAGCGGGAGGGCCGACAGATACGCAGTATTTT CASTQTPSPGLAGGPTDTQYF
TRBJ2-7 NA many TRBV3-1 TGTGCCAGCAGCCAAGAGTGGCCCTACGAGCAGTACTTC CASSQEWPYEQYF
TRBJ2-7 TRBD2 many TRBV5-6 TGTGCCAGCAGCCCGGGACTAGGGGCCTACGAGCAGTACTTC CASSPGLGAYEQYF
TRBJ1-5 NA many TRBV27 TGTGCCAGCAGTTTCACAGGGAGAAGTCAGCCCCAGCATTTT CASSFTGRSQPQHF
TRBJ1-1 NA many TRBV29-1 TGCAGCGTTGTAAAGATGAACACTGAAGCTTTCTTT CSVVKMNTEAFF
TRBJ2-7 NA many TRBV20-1 TGCAGTGCTAGAGTGCCGGGATCCCACGAGCAGTACTTC CSARVPGSHEQYF
TRBJ2-3 TRBD2 NA TRBV4-1 TGCGCCAGCAGCCCGGCGGGAGTCTCAGATACGCAGTATTTT CASSPAGVSDTQYF
TRBJ1-1 TRBD1 many TRBV7-2 TGTGCCAGCAGGCAGGGGGCGGGGAACACTGAAGCTTTCTTT CASRQGAGNTEAFF
TRBJ2-3 NA many TRBV12-3/TRBV12-4 TGTGCCAGCAGTTTGGGTAGCTGGGATACGCAGTATTTT CASSLGSWDTQYF
TRBJ2-7 NA many TRBV4-3 TGCGCCAGCAGCCCAAGGGCAGGGGGAGGCGAGCAGTACTTC CASSPRAGGGEQYF
TRBJ2-7 NA many TRBV28 TGTGCCAGCGCCTCGATGGACAGCCCAATGAAGCAGTACTTC CASASMDSPMKQYF
TRBJ2-7 TRBD2 NA TRBV4-3 TGCGCCAGCAGCCATTCGTCGGGACTAAAATACGAGCAGTACTTC CASSHSSGLKYEQYF
TRBJ1-5 NA NA TRBV6-6 TGTGCCAGCAGGTTCCCTCCGGGGGTTCGAGGCAATCAGCCCCAGCATTTT CASRFPPGVRGNQPQHF
TRBJ1-1 NA many TRBV9 TGTGCCAGCAGCGGACCCAATATGAACACTGAAGCTTTCTTT CASSGPNMNTEAFF
TRBJ2-2 NA NA TRBV12-3/TRBV12-4 TGTGCCAGCAGCGATCCGGGGCCCGGGGAGCTGTTTTTT CASSDPGPGELFF
TRBJ2-7 NA many TRBV5-6 TGTGCCAGCAGCTTTGGGGACCCCTACGAGCAGTACTTC CASSFGDPYEQYF
TRBJ2-1 TRBD2 many TRBV5-1 TGCGCCAGCAGCTTGTCGGCGGGAGGGCCCTACAATGAGCAGTTCTTC CASSLSAGGPYNEQFF
TRBJ2-5 NA many TRBV27 TGTGCCAGCAGTGCGACTCCGCCCCGACAGACCCAGTACTTC CASSATPPRQTQYF
TRBJ2-1 TRBD1 many TRBV7-6 TGTGCCAGCAGCTTATCCGGGACAGGTTTCTACAATGAGCAGTTCTTC CASSLSGTGFYNEQFF
TRBJ1-4 NA NA TRBV5-1 TGCGCCAGCAGCTTGGTTGAGGGGCTACTTTCAACTAATGAAAAACTGGCTTTT CASSLVEGLLSTNEKLAF
TRBJ2-1 NA NA TRBV7-9 TGTGCCAGCAGCCTGGGACTTTACAATGGGCAGTTCTTC CASSLGLYNGQFF
TRBJ2-2 NA many TRBV7-2 TGTGCCAGCAGCTTAAATCCTCAGCTAGGGGAGCTGTTTTTT CASSLNPQLGELFF
TRBJ2-7 TRBD1 many TRBV7-9 TGTGCCAGCAGCTCGCGGGACAGGGGTTTCTACGAGCAGTACTTC CASSSRDRGFYEQYF
TRBJ1-3 TRBD1 few TRBV5-1 TGCGCCAGCAGCGTCGGACAGGGGCTTTACTCTGGAAACACCATATATTTT CASSVGQGLYSGNTIYF
TRBJ2-3 NA NA TRBV28 TGTGCCAGCAGTCCGGGGCTAGCGTGGGGTCCAGATACGCAGTATTTT CASSPGLAWGPDTQYF
TRBJ2-2 TRBD1 many TRBV19 TGTGCCAGCAAAGTCTTCCACCGGGACAGGGGATCCGGGGAGCTGTTTTTT CASKVFHRDRGSGELFF
TRBJ2-7 TRBD1 few TRBV4-1 TGCGCCAGCAGCCAGCTGGCAGGACAGGGTTACTACGAGCAGTACTTC CASSQLAGQGYYEQYF
TRBJ1-4 NA few TRBV7-9 TGTGCCAGCAGTAACAAGGCGGACACCCCAGGTGAAAAACTGTTTTTT CASSNKADTPGEKLFF
TRBJ2-7 NA few TRBV6-2/TRBV6-3 TGTGCCAGCAGTTGGGCCTTTCCCTCCGAGCAGTACTTC CASSWAFPSEQYF
TRBJ2-7 TRBD1 NA TRBV11-1 TGTGCCAGCAGCACTCGGACAGGGAGAGACGAGCAGTACTTC CASSTRTGRDEQYF
TRBJ2-4 NA many TRBV5-4 TGTGCCAGCAGCTTGGCAGGACATAAAAACATTCAGTACTTC CASSLAGHKNIQYF
TRBJ2-1 TRBD2 NA TRBV28 TGTGCCAGCGATCTTCGTGGCGGGAGTGGAGATGAGCAGTTCTTC CASDLRGGSGDEQFF
TRBJ2-3 TRBD2 many TRBV4-2 TGTGCCAGCAGCCAAACCGGGACTAGCGGTTTTGGAGATACGCAGTATTTT CASSQTGTSGFGDTQYF
TRBJ1-4 NA many TRBV4-3 TGCGCCAGCAGCCAAGAGTGGAGTGGGGCAGGAAGTAATGAAAAACTGTTTTTT CASSQEWSGAGSNEKLFF
TRBJ2-1 NA NA TRBV5-1 TGCGCCAGCAGCTTGGGCGGGGTACACAATGAGCAGTTCTTC CASSLGGVHNEQFF